The sample holds one count of the clone carrying this TCR beta chain. The sample originates from a study of blood T cell repertoires in COVID-19. Overall study: Nucleic acid was either cDNA or gDNA, and it came from T cells, B-cell-depleted T cells, or PBMCs.

CDR1 SGHTA and CDR2 FQGNSA come from the germline V gene. This CDR3 is 16 amino acids long. The V end lost 6 bases, the J end lost 4 bases, and 18 bases lay between the germline ends. TCRdb's table, derived via immunoSEQ multiplex PCR, lists solely in-frame clones and lacks some. Here the sample spans some 230,000 clones, 85% to 90% being singletons. Individuals aged about 18 to 95 years were recruited from approximately 22 US areas. Participant-given clinical history determined each cohort assignment. J is TRBJ2-2 and V is TRBV7-2; D might be TRBD1 (5 bases). Sequenced input: PBMCs or T cells enriched from blood (not recorded which). The clonotype was recovered from a young woman in a cohort exposed to, infected with or recovered from COVID-19 (not recorded which). The CDR3 nucleotides read TGTGCCAGCAGTCGCTTTCGAGGAAGGGGCACCGGGGAGCTGTTTTTT. As protein: CASSRFRGRGTGELFF. Full variable domain (outside the CDR3, taken from reference TRBV7-2 and TRBJ2-2): GAGVSQSPSNKVTEKGKDVELRCDPISGHTALYWYRQSLGQGLEFLIYFQGNSAPDKSGLPSDRFSAERTGGSVSTLTIQRTQQEDSAVYLCASSRFRGRGTGELFFGEGSRLTVL.